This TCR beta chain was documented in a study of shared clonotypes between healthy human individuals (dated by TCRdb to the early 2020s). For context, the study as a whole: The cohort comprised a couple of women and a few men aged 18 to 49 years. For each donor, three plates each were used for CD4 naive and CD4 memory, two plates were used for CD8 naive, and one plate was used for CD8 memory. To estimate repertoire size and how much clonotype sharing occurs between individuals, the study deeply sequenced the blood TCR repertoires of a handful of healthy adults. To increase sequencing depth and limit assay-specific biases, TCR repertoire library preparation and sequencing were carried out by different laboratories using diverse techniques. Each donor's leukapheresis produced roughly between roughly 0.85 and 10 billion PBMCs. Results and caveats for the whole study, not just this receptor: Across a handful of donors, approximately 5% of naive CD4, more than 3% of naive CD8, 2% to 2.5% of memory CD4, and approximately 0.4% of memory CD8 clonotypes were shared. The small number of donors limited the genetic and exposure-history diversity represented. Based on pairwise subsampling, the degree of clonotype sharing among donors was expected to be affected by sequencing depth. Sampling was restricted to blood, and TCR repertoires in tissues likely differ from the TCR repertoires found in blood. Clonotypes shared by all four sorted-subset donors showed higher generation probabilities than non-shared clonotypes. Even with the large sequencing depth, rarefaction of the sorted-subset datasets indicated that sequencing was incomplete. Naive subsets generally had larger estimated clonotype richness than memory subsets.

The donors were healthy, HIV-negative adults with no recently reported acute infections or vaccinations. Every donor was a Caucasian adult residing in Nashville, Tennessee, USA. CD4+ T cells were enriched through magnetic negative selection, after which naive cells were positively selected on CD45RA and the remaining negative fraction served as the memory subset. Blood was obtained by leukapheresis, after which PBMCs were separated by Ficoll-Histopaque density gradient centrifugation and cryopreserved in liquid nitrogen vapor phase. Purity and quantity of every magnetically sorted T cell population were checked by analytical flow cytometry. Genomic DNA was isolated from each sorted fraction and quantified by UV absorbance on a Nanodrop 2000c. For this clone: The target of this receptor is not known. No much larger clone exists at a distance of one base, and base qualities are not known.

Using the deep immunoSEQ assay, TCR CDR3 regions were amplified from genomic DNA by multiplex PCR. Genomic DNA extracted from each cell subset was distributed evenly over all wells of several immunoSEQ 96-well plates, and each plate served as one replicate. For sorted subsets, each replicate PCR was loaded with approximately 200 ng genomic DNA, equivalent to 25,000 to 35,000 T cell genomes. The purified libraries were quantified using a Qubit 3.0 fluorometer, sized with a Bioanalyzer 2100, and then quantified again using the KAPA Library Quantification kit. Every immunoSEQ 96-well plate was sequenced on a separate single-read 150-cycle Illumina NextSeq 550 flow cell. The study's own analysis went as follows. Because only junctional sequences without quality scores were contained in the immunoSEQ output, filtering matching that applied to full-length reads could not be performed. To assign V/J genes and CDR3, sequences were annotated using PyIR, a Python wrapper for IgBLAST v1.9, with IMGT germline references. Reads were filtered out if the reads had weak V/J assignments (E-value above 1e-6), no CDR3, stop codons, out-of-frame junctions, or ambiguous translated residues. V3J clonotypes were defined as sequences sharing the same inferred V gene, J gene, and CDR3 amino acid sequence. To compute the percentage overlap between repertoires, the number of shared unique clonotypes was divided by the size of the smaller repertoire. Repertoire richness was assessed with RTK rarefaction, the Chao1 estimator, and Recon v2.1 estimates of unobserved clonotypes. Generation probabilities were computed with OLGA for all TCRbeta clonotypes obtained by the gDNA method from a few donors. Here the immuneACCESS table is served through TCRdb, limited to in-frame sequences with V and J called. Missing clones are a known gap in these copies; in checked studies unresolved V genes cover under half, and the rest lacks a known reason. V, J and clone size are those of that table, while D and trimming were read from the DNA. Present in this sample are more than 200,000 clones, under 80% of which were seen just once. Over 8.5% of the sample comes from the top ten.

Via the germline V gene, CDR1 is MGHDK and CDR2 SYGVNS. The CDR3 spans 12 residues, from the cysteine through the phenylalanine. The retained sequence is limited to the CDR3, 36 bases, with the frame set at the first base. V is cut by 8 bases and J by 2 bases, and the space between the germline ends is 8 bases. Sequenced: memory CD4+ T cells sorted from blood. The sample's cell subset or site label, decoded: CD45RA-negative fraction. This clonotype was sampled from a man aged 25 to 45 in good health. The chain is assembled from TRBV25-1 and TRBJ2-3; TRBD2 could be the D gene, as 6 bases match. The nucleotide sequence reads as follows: TGTGCCAGCGGGACTCACACAGATACGCAGTATTTT. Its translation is CASGTHTDTQYF.